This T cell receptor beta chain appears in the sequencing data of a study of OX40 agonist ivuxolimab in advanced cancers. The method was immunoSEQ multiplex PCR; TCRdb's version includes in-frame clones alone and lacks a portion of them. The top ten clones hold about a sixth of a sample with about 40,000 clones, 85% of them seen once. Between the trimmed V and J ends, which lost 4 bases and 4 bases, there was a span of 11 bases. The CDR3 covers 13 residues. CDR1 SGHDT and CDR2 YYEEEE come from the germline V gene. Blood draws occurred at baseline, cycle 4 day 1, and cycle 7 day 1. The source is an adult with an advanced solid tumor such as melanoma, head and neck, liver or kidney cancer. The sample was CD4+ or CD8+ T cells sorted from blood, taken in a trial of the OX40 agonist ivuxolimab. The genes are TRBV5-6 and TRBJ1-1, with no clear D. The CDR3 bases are TGTGCCAGCAGCCCTGGTTATCTCACTGAAGCTTTCTTT. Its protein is CASSPGYLTEAFF.